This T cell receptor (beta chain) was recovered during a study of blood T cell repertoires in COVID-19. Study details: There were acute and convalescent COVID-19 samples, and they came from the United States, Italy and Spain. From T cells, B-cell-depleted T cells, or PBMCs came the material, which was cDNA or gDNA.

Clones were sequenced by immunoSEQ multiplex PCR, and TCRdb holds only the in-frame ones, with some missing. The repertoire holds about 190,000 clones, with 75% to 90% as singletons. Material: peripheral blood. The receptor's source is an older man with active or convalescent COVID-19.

The CDR3 DNA follows: TGTGCCAGCGAGGCTCCAGGAAACACCATATATTTT. It is translated as CASEAPGNTIYF. V and J are TRBV12-3 or TRBV12-4 and TRBJ1-3; D not resolved. Trimming pared 8 bases from V and 4 bases from J, leaving 9 bases between. The CDR3 runs 12 residues.